This TCR beta chain was sequenced during a study of shared clonotypes between healthy human individuals. Notes on the study in general: Across four donors, naive CD4 shared 5% to 6%, naive CD8 around 4%, memory CD4 about 2.4%, memory CD8 about 0.38%. Investigators expected sequencing depth to affect clonotype sharing among donors.

Each cell subset's genomic DNA was divided evenly among several immunoSEQ plates. Sequencing was performed with immunoSEQ multiplex PCR; in TCRdb, only in-frame clones are kept and a portion is missing. The table shows roughly 2.5 million clones, with 90% to 95% occurring only once. The table lists this clone with a count of one. Its target is not known. Donation came from healthy HIV-negative adults that had no recent acute infections or vaccinations. The CDR3 loop spans 15 amino acids. The sequence derives from a man aged 18 to 29 in good health. Material: naive CD4+ T cells sorted from blood. Subset indicated: CD45RA+ positively selected. J is TRBJ2-1 and V is TRBV21-1; the table assigns TRBD1, which was not confirmed against the DNA. TRBV21-1 is labeled a pseudogene. The CDR3 DNA follows: TGTGCCAGCAGCAAGGGGGACAGCTCCTACAATGAGCAGTTCTTC. Translation gives CASSKGDSSYNEQFF.